This entry is about one TCR beta chain. This specimen comes from a study of blood T cells in healthy people across ages. The V gene end was trimmed by 3 bases and the J gene end by 8 bases; junction bases not matched to a gene: 4. This CDR3 has 13 residues. The germline V gene encodes CDR1 DFQATT and CDR2 SNEGSKA (reference sequence). A J-beta primer mix and a sample-barcoded 5' primer were used in a second PCR of about 7 to 12 cycles. MiXCR, applied by TCRdb to the 5' RACE reads, yields one record per CDR3 protein. Of around 1.5 million distinct CDR3 sequences in the sample, around 36% are singletons; the top ten hold about 10%.

The clonotype was recovered from a woman aged 30 to 39 in good health. The sequencing sample was made of blood. The V and J genes are TRBV20-1 and TRBJ1-4; 9 positions match TRBD1. CDR3 sequence reads: CSASDRGGEKLFF. The CDR3 DNA reads as TGCAGTGCTAGCGACAGGGGGGGAGAAAAACTGTTTTTT.